The 10 T cell receptor beta chains below were found in one sample sequenced in a study of chemoradiotherapy in HPV16-positive cancers. Some clones are missing from TCRdb's copy, which holds only in-frame ones; the method was immunoSEQ multiplex PCR. Of roughly 13,000 clones listed, around 90% are singletons. Sequencing was performed on tumor tissue, taken from a patient who underwent chemoradiotherapy. These receptors were taken from a human donor with HPV-associated anogenital cancer.

The genes are TRBV5-1 and TRBJ2-5; TRBD1 matches 8 bases. The J call may be faulty, since TRBJ2-7 better matches the DNA end. CDR1 is SGHRS and CDR2 is YFSETQ in the germline V gene. This CDR3 region has 14 residues. In nucleotides, the CDR3 is TGCGCCAGCAGCCCAGAGGACAGGGTCCACGAGCAGTACTTC. Its protein is CASSPEDRVHEQYF.

CDR3 DNA sequence: TGTGCCAGCAGTGATCAGGGACAGGGAAATGGCTACACCTTC. Translating it yields CASSDQGQGNGYTF. The chain uses TRBV2 and TRBJ1-2; 9 bases map to TRBD1. The J segment lost 6 bases and the V segment lost 3 bases, leaving 5 bases of the junction unmatched. Per germline, CDR1 SNHLY and CDR2 FYNNEI. There are 14 residues in the CDR3.

The V and J genes are TRBV27 and TRBJ2-1; no clear D. Trimming stripped 5 bases from V and 0 bases from J, with 11 bases between. This CDR3 region has 15 residues. The germline V gene has CDR1 MNHEY and CDR2 SMNVEV (reference sequence). The CDR3 is CASSRRPVSYNEQFF. CDR3 nucleotide sequence: TGTGCCAGCAGTCGGCGACCCGTCTCCTACAATGAGCAGTTCTTC.

The J gene is TRBJ2-1, the V gene TRBV11-3; D unresolved. CDR1 is SGHNT and CDR2 is YENEEA in the germline V gene. The CDR3 loop spans 14 amino acids. V lost 5 bases to trimming and J lost 8 bases, with 16 bases between them. CDR3 nucleotides: TGTGCCAGCAGCACTTACACAGAAATCGATGAGCAGTTCTTC. Protein product: CASSTYTEIDEQFF. The full variable domain, in which reference TRBV11-3 and TRBJ2-1 provide the parts outside the CDR3, is EAGVVQSPRYKIIEKKQPVAFWCNPISGHNTLYWYLQNLGQGPELLIRYENEEAVDDSQLPKDRFSAERLKGVDSTLKIQPAELGDSAVYLCASSTYTEIDEQFFGPGTRLTVL.

This clone was observed a few times. This chain uses TRBV30 with TRBJ1-1; a weak D match, TRBD1 (6 bases). The CDR3 has 13 amino acids. V lost 2 bases, J lost 3 bases, and 10 bases lay in between. Germline assignment: CDR1 GTSNPN and CDR2 SVGIG (reference sequence). The CDR3 nucleotides read TGTGCCTGGAGTAAGCAGGGGTACACTGAAGCTTTCTTT. It specifies CAWSKQGYTEAFF.

The rearrangement joins TRBV19 to TRBJ2-7; D may correspond to TRBD1 or TRBD2 (6 bases each). Germline CDR1 and CDR2: LNHDA and SQIVND (reference sequence). Trimming cost V 5 bases and J 0 bases, with 17 bases left between them. This CDR3 comprises 16 residues. As DNA, the CDR3 is TGTGCCAGTAGTGTCCCCGGGGGCGAGAGCTCCTACGAGCAGTACTTC. This gives the protein CASSVPGGESSYEQYF.

The chain is built from TRBV10-1 and TRBJ2-2; no reliable D call. Germline CDR1 reads WNHNN; CDR2 reads SYGVQD (reference sequence). CDR3 size: 13 residues. V was shortened by 5 bases and J by 3 bases, with 7 bases between the two germline ends. The CDR3 reads CASSSRDTGELFF. In DNA form, the CDR3 reads TGCGCCAGCAGTTCAAGGGACACCGGGGAGCTGTTTTTT.

The chain couples TRBV6-4 to TRBJ2-2; D is perhaps TRBD1 (6 bases). Trimming pared 7 bases from V and 6 bases from J, leaving 18 bases between. CDR1 is MRHNA and CDR2 is SNTAGT in the germline V gene. This CDR3 contains 15 residues. Here the CDR3 reads CASKKTGSGAGELFF. The CDR3 nucleotides are TGTGCCAGCAAGAAAACAGGGTCTGGGGCCGGGGAGCTGTTTTTT.

The chain joins TRBV15 to TRBJ2-7; 7 bases are a match to TRBD2. Trimming at V came to 1 base and at J to 3 bases, leaving 9 bases not matched to a gene. Germline V gene sequence: CDR1 LNHNV, CDR2 YYDKDF (reference sequence). This CDR3 contains 16 residues. The CDR3, as DNA: TGTGCCACCAGCAGAGTTCAAGTGCGGGAGAGCTACGAGCAGTACTTC. Amino acid sequence: CATSRVQVRESYEQYF.

The chain is built from TRBV4-1 and TRBJ2-1; 9 bases are a match to TRBD2. The CDR3 covers 14 residues. With 4 bases clipped from V and 6 bases from J, the junction kept 4 bases outside the gene matches. CDR1 and CDR2 (germline): MGHRA, YSYEKL. Here the CDR3 reads CASSLSGLANEQFF. CDR3 bases: TGCGCCAGCAGCCTATCGGGACTAGCCAATGAGCAGTTCTTC.